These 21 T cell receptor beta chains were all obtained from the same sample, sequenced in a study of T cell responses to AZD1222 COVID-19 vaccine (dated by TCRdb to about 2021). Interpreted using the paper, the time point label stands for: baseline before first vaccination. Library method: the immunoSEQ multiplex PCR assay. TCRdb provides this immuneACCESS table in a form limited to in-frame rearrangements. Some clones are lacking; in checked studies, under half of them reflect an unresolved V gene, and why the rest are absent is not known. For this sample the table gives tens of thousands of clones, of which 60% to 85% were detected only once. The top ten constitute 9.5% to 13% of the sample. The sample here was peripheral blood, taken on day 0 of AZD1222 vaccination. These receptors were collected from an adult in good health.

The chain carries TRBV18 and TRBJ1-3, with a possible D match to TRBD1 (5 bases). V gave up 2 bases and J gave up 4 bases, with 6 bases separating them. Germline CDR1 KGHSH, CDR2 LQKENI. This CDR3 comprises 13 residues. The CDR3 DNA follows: TGTGCCAGCTCACCAGGGGCCGGAAACACCATATATTTT. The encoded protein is CASSPGAGNTIYF.

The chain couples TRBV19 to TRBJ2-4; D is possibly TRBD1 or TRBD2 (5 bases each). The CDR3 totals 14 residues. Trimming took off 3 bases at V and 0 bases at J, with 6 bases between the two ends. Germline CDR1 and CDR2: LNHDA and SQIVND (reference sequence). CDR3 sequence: CASSIGGAKNIQYF. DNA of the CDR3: TGTGCCAGTAGTATTGGGGGAGCCAAAAACATTCAGTACTTC.

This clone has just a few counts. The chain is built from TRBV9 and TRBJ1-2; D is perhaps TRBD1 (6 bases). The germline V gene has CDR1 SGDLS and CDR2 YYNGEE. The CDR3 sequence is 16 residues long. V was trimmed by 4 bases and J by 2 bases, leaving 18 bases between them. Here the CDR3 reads CASSPSWGPSNYGYTF. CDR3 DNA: TGTGCCAGCAGCCCATCCTGGGGGCCGTCGAACTATGGCTACACCTTC.

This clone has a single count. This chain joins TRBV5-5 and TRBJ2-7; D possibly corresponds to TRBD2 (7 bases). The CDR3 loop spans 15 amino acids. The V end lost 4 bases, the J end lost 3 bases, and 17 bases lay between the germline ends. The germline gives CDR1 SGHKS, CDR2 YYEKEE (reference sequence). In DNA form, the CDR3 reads TGTGCCAGCAGCCCCTGGGGCGGGGGCCGCTACGAGCAGTACTTC. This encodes CASSPWGGGRYEQYF.

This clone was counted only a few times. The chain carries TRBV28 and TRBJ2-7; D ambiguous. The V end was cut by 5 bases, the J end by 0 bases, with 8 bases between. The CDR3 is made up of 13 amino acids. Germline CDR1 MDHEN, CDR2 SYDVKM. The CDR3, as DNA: TGTGCCAGCAGTCTGGTAGTCTCCTACGAGCAGTACTTC. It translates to CASSLVVSYEQYF.

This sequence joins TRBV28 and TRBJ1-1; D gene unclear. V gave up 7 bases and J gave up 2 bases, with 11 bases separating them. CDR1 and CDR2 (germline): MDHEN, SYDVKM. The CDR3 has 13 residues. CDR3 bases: TGTGCCAGCACCCCGGCTGGCAACACTGAAGCTTTCTTT. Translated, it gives CASTPAGNTEAFF.

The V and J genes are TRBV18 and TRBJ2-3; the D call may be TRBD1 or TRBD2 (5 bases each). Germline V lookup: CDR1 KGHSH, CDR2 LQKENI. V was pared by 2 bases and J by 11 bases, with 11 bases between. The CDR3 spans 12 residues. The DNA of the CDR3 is TGTGCCAGCTCACCAGCTGAGGGGCTGCAGTATTTT. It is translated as CASSPAEGLQYF.

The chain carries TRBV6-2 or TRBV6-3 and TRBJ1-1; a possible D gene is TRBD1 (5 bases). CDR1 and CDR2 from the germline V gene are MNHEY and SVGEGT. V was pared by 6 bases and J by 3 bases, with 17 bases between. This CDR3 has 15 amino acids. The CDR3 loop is CASSPQGQGDTEAFF. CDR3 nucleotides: TGTGCCAGCAGCCCTCAGGGTCAAGGTGACACTGAAGCTTTCTTT.

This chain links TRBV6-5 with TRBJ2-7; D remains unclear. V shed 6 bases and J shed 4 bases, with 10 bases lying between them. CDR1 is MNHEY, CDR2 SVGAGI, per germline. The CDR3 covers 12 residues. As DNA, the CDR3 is TGTGCCAGCAGCCCCGGACCTTACGAGCAGTACTTC. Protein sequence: CASSPGPYEQYF.

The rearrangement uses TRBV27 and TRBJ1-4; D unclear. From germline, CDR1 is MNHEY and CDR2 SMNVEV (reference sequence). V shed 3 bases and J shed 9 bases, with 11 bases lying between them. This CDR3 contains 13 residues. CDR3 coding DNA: TGTGCCAGCAGTTTTTCACCCCCAAAAAAACTGTTTTTT. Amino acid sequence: CASSFSPPKKLFF.

CDR3 sequence (DNA): TGTGCCAGCAGCTTTGGACAGGCACCTAATGAAAAACTGTTTTTT. Its protein product is CASSFGQAPNEKLFF. The V gene is TRBV7-8, the J gene TRBJ1-4, with 7 positions matching TRBD1. CDR3 length: 15 amino acids. The trim removed 3 bases at V and 3 bases at J, leaving 4 bases unmatched. Germline CDR1 reads SGHVS; CDR2 reads FQNEAQ. The variable domain in full, completed from reference TRBV7-8 and TRBJ1-4, reads GAGVSQSPRYKVAKRGQDVALRCDPISGHVSLFWYQQALGQGPEFLTYFQNEAQLDKSGLPSDRFFAERPEGSVSTLKIQRTQQEDSAVYLCASSFGQAPNEKLFFGSGTQLSVL.

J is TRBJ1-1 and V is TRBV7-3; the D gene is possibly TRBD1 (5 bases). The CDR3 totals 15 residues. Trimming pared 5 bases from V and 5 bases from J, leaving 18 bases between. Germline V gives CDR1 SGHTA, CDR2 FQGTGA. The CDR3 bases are TGTGCCAGCAGCCAAGGGATAGGGGTCCGGACTGAAGCTTTCTTT. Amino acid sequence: CASSQGIGVRTEAFF.

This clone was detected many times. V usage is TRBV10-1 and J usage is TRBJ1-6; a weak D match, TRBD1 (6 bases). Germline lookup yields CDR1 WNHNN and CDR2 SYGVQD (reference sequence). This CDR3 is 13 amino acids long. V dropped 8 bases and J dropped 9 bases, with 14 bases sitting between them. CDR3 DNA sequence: TGCGCCAGCTCCCCAGGGGAAGGTTCACCCCTCCACTTT. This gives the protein CASSPGEGSPLHF.

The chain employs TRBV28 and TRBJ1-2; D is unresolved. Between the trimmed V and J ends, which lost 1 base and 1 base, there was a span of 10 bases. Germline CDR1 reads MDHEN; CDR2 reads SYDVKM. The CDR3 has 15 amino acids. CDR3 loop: CASSLSGRHNYGYTF. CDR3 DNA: TGTGCCAGCAGTTTATCAGGAAGACATAACTATGGCTACACCTTC.

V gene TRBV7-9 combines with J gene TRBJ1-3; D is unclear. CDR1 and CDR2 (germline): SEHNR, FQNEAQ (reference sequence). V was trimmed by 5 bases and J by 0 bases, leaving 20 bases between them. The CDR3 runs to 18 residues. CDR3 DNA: TGTGCCAGCAGCCCCGCCCCCCTCCCGGCCATCTCTGGAAACACCATATATTTT. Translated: CASSPAPLPAISGNTIYF.

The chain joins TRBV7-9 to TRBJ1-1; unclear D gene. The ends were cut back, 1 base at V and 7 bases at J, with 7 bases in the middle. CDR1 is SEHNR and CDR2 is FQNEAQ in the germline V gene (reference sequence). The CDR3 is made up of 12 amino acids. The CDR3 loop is CASSLDEGEAFF. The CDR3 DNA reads TGTGCCAGCAGCTTAGATGAGGGTGAAGCTTTCTTT.

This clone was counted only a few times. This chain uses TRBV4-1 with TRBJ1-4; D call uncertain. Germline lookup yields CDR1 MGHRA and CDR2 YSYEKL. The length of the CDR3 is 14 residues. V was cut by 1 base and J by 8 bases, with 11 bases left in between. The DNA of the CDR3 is TGCGCCAGCAGCCAAGTAGGGTCAGGCGAAAAACTGTTTTTT. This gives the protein CASSQVGSGEKLFF.

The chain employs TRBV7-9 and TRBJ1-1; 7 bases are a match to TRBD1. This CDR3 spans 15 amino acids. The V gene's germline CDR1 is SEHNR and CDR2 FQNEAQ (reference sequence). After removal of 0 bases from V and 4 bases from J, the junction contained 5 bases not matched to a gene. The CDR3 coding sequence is TGTGCCAGCAGCTTAGCAGAGGCAGGGGGCACTGAAGCTTTCTTT. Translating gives CASSLAEAGGTEAFF. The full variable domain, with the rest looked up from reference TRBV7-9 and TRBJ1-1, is DTGVSQNPRHKITKRGQNVTFRCDPISEHNRLYWYRQTLGQGPEFLTYFQNEAQLEKSRLLSDRFSAERPKGSFSTLEIQRTEQGDSAMYLCASSLAEAGGTEAFFGQGTRLTVV.

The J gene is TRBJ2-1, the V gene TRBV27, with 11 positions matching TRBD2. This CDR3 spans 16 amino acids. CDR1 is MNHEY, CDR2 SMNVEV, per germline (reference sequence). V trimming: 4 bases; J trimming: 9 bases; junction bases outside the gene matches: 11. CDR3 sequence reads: CASSSQLAGARSEQFF. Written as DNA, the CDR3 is TGTGCCAGCAGTTCGCAACTAGCGGGGGCGAGAAGTGAGCAGTTCTTC.

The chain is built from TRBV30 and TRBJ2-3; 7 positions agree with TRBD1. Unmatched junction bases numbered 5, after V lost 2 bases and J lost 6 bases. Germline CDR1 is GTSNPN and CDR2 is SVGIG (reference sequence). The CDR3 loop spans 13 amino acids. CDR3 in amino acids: CAWSFTGADTQYF. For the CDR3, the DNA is TGTGCCTGGAGTTTTACAGGGGCCGATACGCAGTATTTT.

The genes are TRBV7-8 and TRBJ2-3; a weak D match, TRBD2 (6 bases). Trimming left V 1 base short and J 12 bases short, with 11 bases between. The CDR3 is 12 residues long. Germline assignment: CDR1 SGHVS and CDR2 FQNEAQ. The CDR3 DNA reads TGTGCCAGCAGCTTAGATAGCGGTACCCAGTATTTT. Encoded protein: CASSLDSGTQYF.